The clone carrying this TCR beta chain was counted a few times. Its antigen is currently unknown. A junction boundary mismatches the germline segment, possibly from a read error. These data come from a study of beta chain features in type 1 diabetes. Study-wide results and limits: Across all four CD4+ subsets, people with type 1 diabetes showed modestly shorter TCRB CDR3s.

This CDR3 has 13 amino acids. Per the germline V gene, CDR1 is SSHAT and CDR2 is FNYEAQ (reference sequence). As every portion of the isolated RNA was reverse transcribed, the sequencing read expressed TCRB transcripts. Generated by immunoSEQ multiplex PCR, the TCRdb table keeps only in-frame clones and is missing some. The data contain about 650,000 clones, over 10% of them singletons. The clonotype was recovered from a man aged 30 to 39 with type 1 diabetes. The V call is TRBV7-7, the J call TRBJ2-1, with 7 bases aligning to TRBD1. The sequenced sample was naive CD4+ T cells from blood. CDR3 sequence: CASSTRQGSEQFF. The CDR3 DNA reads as TGTGCTAGCAGCACTCGACAGGGTAGCGAGCAGTTCTTC.